This TCR beta chain was captured by sequencing in a study of identical twins. TCRdb redid the calling of the 5' RACE reads with MiXCR, one entry per CDR3 protein. This sample carries approximately 490,000 distinct CDR3 sequences, about a fifth of them seen once, and the ten largest clones take around 0.48%. A further study also used this sample, focusing on yellow fever vaccine responses in identical twins.

Source material: CD4+ T cells sorted from blood. The origin of this receptor is a woman between 18 and 30 years old in good health.

The CDR3 is CASSQGGSLLNTGELFF. The CDR3 coding sequence is TGTGCCAGCAGCCAAGGGGGATCCCTTCTTAACACCGGGGAGCTGTTTTTT. The chain uses TRBV14 and TRBJ2-2; D gene uncertain. Germline CDR1 is SGHDN and CDR2 is FVKESK. CDR3 length equals 17 residues. V lost 1 base and J lost 2, with 14 bases in between.